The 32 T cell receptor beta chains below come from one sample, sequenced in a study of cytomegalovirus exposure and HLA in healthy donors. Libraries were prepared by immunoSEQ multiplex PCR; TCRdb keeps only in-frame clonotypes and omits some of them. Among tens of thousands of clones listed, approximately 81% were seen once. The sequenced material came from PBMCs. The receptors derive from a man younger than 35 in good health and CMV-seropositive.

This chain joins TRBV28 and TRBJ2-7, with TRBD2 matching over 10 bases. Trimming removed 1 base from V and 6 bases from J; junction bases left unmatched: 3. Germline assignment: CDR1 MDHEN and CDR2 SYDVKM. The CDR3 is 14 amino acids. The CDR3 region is CASSLLGLASEQYF. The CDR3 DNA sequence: TGTGCCAGCAGTTTATTGGGACTAGCGAGCGAGCAGTACTTC.

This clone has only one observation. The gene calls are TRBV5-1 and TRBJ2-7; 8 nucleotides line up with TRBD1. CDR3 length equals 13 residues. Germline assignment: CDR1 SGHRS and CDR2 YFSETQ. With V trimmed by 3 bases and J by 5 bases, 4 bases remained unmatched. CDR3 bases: TGCGCCAGCAGCTGGACAGGGAACAACGAGCAGTACTTC. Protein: CASSWTGNNEQYF. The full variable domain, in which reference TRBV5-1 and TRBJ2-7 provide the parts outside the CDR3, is KAGVTQTPRYLIKTRGQQVTLSCSPISGHRSVSWYQQTPGQGLQFLFEYFSETQRNKGNFPGRFSGRQFSNSRSEMNVSTLELGDSALYLCASSWTGNNEQYFGPGTRLTVT.

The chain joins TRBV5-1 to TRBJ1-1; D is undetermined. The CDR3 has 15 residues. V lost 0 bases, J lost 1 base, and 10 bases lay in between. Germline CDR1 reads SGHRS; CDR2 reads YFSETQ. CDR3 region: CASSLGGSGNTEAFF. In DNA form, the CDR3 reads TGCGCCAGCAGCTTGGGTGGAAGCGGGAACACTGAAGCTTTCTTT. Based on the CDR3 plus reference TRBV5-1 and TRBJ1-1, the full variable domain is KAGVTQTPRYLIKTRGQQVTLSCSPISGHRSVSWYQQTPGQGLQFLFEYFSETQRNKGNFPGRFSGRQFSNSRSEMNVSTLELGDSALYLCASSLGGSGNTEAFFGQGTRLTVV.

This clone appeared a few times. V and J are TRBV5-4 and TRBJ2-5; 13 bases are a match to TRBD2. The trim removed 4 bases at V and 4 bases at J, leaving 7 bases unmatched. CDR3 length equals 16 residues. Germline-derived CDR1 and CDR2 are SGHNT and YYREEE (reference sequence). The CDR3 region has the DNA TGTGCCAGCAGCCTAAAACTAGCGGGAGGGCCAGAGACCCAGTACTTC. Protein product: CASSLKLAGGPETQYF.

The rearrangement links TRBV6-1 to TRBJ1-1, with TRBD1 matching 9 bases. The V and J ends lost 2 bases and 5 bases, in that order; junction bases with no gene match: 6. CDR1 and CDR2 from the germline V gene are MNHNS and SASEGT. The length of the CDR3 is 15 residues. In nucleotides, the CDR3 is TGTGCCAGCAGTGAACCGGGACAGGGTAGGACTGAAGCTTTCTTT. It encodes CASSEPGQGRTEAFF.

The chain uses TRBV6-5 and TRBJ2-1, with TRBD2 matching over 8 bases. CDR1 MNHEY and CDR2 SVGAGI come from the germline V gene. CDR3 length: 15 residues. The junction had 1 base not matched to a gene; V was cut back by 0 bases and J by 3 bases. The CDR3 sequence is CASSYSAGGYNEQFF. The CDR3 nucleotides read TGTGCCAGCAGTTACTCGGCGGGGGGCTACAATGAGCAGTTCTTC.

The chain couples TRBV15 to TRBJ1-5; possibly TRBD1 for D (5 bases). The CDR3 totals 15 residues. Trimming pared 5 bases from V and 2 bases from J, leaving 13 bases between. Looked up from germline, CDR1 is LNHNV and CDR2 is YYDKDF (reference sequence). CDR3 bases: TGTGCCACCAGCCGCCGGGGGGGAGGCAATCAGCCCCAGCATTTT. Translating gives CATSRRGGGNQPQHF.

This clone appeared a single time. The CDR3, as DNA: TGCAGCGGCCCTAGCGGGTCCTACAATGAGCAGTTCTTC. Translated: CSGPSGSYNEQFF. The rearrangement links TRBV29-1 to TRBJ2-1, with TRBD2 matching 8 bases. Unmatched junction bases numbered 3, after V lost 7 bases and J lost 1 base. This CDR3 contains 13 residues. CDR1 and CDR2 (germline): SQVTM, ANQGSEA.

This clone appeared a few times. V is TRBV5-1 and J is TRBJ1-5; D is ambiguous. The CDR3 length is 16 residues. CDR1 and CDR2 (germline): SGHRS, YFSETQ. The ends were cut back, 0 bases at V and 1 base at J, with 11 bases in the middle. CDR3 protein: CASSLAPGNSNQPQHF. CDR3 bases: TGCGCCAGCAGCTTGGCTCCGGGTAACAGCAATCAGCCCCAGCATTTT. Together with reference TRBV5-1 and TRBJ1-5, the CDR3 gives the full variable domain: KAGVTQTPRYLIKTRGQQVTLSCSPISGHRSVSWYQQTPGQGLQFLFEYFSETQRNKGNFPGRFSGRQFSNSRSEMNVSTLELGDSALYLCASSLAPGNSNQPQHFGDGTRLSIL.

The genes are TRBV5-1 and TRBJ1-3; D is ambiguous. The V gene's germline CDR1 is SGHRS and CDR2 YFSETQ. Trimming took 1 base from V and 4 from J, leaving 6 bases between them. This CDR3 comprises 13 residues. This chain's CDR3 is CASSLSEGNTIYF. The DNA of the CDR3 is TGCGCCAGCAGCTTGAGCGAGGGAAACACCATATATTTT. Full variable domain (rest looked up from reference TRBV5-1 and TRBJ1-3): KAGVTQTPRYLIKTRGQQVTLSCSPISGHRSVSWYQQTPGQGLQFLFEYFSETQRNKGNFPGRFSGRQFSNSRSEMNVSTLELGDSALYLCASSLSEGNTIYFGEGSWLTVV.

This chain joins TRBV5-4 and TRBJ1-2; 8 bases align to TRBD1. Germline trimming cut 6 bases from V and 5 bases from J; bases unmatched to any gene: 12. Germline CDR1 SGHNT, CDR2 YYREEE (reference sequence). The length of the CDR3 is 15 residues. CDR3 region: CASTLGTGGFYGYTF. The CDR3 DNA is TGTGCCAGCACCCTTGGGACAGGAGGTTTTTATGGCTACACCTTC. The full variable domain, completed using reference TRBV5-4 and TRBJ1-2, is ETGVTQSPTHLIKTRGQQVTLRCSSQSGHNTVSWYQQALGQGPQFIFQYYREEENGRGNFPPRFSGLQFPNYSSELNVNALELDDSALYLCASTLGTGGFYGYTFGSGTRLTVV.

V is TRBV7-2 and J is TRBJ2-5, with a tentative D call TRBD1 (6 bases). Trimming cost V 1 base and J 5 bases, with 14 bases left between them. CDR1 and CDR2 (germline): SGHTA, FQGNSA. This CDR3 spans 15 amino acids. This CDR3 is CASSLVAQGPETQYF. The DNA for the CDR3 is TGTGCCAGCAGCTTAGTGGCCCAGGGGCCGGAGACCCAGTACTTC. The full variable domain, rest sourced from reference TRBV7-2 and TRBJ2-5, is GAGVSQSPSNKVTEKGKDVELRCDPISGHTALYWYRQSLGQGLEFLIYFQGNSAPDKSGLPSDRFSAERTGGSVSTLTIQRTQQEDSAVYLCASSLVAQGPETQYFGPGTRLLVL.

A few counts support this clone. The CDR3 DNA reads as TGTGCCAGCAGCCCGGGACAGGAATACGAGCAGTACGTC. Translating gives CASSPGQEYEQYV. The rearrangement joins TRBV14 to TRBJ2-7, with 8 bases that match TRBD1. There are 13 residues in the CDR3. Germline V gene sequence: CDR1 SGHDN, CDR2 FVKESK. The trim removed 4 bases at V and 4 bases at J, leaving 3 bases unmatched.

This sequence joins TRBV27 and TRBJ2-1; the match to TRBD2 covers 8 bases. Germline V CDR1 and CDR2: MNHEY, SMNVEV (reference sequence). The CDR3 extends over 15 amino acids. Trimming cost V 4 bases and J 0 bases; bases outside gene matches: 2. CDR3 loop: CASSSSGSSYNEQFF. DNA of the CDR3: TGTGCCAGCAGTTCCAGCGGGAGCTCCTACAATGAGCAGTTCTTC.

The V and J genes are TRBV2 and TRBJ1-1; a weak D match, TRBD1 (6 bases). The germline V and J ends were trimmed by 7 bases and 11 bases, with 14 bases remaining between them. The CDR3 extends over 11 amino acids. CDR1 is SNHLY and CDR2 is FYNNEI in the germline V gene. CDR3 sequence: CASKGGGSAFF. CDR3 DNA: TGTGCCAGCAAGGGGGGGGGTAGCGCTTTCTTT.

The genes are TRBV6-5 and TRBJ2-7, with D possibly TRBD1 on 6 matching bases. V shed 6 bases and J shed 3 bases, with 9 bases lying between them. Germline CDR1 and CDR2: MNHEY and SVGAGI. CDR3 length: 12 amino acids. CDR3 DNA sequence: TGTGCCAGCAGAACAGGGTTCTACGAGCAGTACTTC. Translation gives CASRTGFYEQYF.

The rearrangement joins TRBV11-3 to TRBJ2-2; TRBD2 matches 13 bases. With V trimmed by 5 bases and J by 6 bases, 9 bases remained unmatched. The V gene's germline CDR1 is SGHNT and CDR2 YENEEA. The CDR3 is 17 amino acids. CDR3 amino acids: CASSILAGGPRAGELFF. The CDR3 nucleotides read TGTGCCAGCAGCATACTAGCGGGAGGGCCGCGGGCCGGGGAGCTGTTTTTT.

The DNA for the CDR3 is TGTGCCAGTAGTCTAGCCAGGGGCACTAATCAGCCCCAGCATTTT. This codes for CASSLARGTNQPQHF. The rearrangement joins TRBV19 to TRBJ1-5; weak D call: TRBD1 (6 bases). Germline assignment: CDR1 LNHDA and CDR2 SQIVND (reference sequence). Trimming took off 5 bases at V and 4 bases at J, with 15 bases between the two ends. The CDR3 spans 15 residues.

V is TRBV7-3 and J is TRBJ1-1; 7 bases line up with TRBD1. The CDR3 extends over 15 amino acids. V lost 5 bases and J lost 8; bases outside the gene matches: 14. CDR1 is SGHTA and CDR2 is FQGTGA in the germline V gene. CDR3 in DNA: TGTGCCAGCAGCCCTCAGGGGGATCTCTCTTCGGAAGCTTTCTTT. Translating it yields CASSPQGDLSSEAFF.

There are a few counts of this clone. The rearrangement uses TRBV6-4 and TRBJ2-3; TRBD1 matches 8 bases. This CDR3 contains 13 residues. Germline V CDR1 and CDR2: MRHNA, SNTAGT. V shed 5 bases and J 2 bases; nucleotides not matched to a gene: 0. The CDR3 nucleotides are TGTGCCAGCAGTCAGGGGGCCACAGATACGCAGTATTTT. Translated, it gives CASSQGATDTQYF.

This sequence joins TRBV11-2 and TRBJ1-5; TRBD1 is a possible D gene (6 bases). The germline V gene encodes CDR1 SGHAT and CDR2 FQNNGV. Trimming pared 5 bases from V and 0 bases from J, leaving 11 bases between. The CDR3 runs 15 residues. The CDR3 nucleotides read TGTGCCAGCAGCCCTGGACAGTATAGCAATCAGCCCCAGCATTTT. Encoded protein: CASSPGQYSNQPQHF.

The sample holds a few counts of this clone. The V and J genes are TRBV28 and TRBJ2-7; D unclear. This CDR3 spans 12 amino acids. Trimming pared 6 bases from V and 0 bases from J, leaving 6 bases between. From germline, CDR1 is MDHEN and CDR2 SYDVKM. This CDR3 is CASSQFSYEQYF. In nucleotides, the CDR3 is TGTGCCAGCAGCCAATTCTCCTACGAGCAGTACTTC.

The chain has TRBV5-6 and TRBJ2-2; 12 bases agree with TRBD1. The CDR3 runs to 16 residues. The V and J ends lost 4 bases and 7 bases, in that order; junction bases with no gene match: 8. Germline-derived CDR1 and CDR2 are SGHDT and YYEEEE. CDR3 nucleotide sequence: TGTGCCAGCAGCCTGGTCGGGACAGGGGGCAGCGGGGAGCTGTTTTTT. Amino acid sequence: CASSLVGTGGSGELFF.

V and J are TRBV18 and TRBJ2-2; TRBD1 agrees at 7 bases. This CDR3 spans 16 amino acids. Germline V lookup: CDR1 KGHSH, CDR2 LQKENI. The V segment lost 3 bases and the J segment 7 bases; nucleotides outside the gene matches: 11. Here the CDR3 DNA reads TGTGCCAGCTCACCCGACCCGGACAGGCGGAACGGGGAGCTGTTTTTT. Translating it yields CASSPDPDRRNGELFF.

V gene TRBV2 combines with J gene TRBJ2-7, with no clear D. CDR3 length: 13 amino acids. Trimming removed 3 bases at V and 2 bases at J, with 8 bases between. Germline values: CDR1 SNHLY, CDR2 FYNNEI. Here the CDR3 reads CASSDQAAYEQYF. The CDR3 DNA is TGTGCCAGCAGTGACCAGGCCGCCTACGAGCAGTACTTC. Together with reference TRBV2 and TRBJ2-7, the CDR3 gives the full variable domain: EPEVTQTPSHQVTQMGQEVILRCVPISNHLYFYWYRQILGQKVEFLVSFYNNEISEKSEIFDDQFSVERPDGSNFTLKIRSTKLEDSAMYFCASSDQAAYEQYFGPGTRLTVT.

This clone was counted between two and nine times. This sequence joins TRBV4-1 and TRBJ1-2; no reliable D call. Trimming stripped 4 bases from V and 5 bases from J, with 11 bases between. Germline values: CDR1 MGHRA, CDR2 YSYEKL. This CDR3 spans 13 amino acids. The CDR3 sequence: CASSPTGAYGYTF. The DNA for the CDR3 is TGCGCCAGCAGCCCCACGGGTGCGTATGGCTACACCTTC.

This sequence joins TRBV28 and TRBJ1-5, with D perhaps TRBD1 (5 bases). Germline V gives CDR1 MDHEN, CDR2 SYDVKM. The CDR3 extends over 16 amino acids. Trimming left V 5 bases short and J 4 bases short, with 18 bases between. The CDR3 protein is CASSPLSGGPNQPQHF. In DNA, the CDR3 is TGTGCCAGCAGTCCGCTAAGCGGGGGACCTAATCAGCCCCAGCATTTT.

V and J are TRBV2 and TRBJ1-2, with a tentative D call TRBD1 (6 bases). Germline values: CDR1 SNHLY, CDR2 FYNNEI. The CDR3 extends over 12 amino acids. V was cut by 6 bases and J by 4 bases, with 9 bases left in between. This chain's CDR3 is CASSAQGYGYTF. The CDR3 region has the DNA TGTGCCAGCAGCGCACAGGGCTATGGCTACACCTTC.

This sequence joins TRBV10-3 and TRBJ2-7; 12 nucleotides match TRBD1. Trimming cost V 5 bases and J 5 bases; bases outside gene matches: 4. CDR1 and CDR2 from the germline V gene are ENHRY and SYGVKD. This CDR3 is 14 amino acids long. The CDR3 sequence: CAISPGQGANEQYV. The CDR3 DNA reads TGTGCCATCAGTCCGGGACAGGGGGCCAACGAGCAGTACGTC.

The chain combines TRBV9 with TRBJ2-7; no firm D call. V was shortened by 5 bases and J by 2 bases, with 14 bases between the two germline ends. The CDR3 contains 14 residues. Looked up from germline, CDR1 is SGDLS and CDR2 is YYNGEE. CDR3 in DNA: TGTGCCAGCAGTCCAACTCGACTCACCTACGAGCAGTACTTC. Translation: CASSPTRLTYEQYF.

CDR3 residues: CASSRRLQETQYF. The CDR3 region has the DNA TGTGCCAGCAGTAGGAGACTTCAAGAGACCCAGTACTTC. V is TRBV28 and J is TRBJ2-5, with D hard to call. Germline V gene lookup returns CDR1 MDHEN and CDR2 SYDVKM. CDR3 length equals 13 residues. The V end was cut by 5 bases, the J end by 2 bases, with 9 bases between.

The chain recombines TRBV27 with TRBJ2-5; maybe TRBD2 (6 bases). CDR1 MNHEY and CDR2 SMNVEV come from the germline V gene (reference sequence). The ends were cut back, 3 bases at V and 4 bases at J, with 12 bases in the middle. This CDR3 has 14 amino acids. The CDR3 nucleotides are TGTGCCAGCAGTTTGGAGGGTGGGGGAGAGACCCAGTACTTC. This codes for CASSLEGGGETQYF.